The 27 T cell receptor beta chains listed next were all sequenced from one sample in a study of post-analysis software for immune sequencing data. The TCR beta cDNA libraries contained unique molecular identifiers. In TCRdb, the PCR reads were re-called with MiXCR into one record per CDR3 protein. The sample lists over 700,000 distinct CDR3 sequences; about 32% were seen once. No antigen is known for these receptors. General study results and limits: Five or six TRBV segments, TRBV5-6, TRBV5-1 and TRBV20-1 among them, were found more frequent in patients than controls.

Sequences were obtained from blood. The receptors come from a girl aged 10-17 years with multiple sclerosis.

The genes are TRBV12-3 or TRBV12-4 and TRBJ1-2; D uncertain. CDR3 size: 13 residues. Trimming stripped 6 bases from V and 8 bases from J, with 16 bases between. CDR3 amino acids: CASRLIVREGYTF. The CDR3, as DNA: TGTGCCAGCAGGTTGATTGTCCGGGAGGGCTACACCTTC.

The V call is TRBV29-1, the J call TRBJ2-3; a possible D gene is TRBD2 (6 bases). Germline V gene data show CDR1 as SQVTM and CDR2 as ANQGSEA. Trimming took off 7 bases at V and 0 bases at J, with 17 bases between the two ends. CDR3 size: 15 residues. CDR3 protein: CSGARGLLSTDTQYF. The CDR3 DNA follows: TGCAGCGGCGCTCGGGGGTTACTTAGCACAGATACGCAGTATTTT.

In its sample, this clonotype was seen a few times. This chain links TRBV20-1 with TRBJ2-4; unclear D gene. Trimming removed 6 bases at V and 8 bases at J, with 14 bases between. CDR1 and CDR2 (germline): DFQATT, SNEGSKA (reference sequence). This CDR3 region has 12 residues. The CDR3 coding sequence is TGCAGTGCCTCGGCGAGGCGAGACATTCAGTACTTC. The encoded protein is CSASARRDIQYF.

The chain is built from TRBV9 and TRBJ2-5; possibly TRBD1 for D (6 bases). The V end was cut by 6 bases, the J end by 2 bases, with 17 bases between. The length of the CDR3 is 15 residues. CDR1 is SGDLS and CDR2 is YYNGEE in the germline V gene. The DNA for the CDR3 is TGTGCCAGCACAAGAGATCCGGGACATCAAGAGACCCAGTACTTC. Translating gives CASTRDPGHQETQYF.

CDR3 amino acids: CASSLGGAGFYNEQFF. The DNA of the CDR3 is TGTGCCAGCAGCTTAGGGGGAGCGGGGTTCTACAATGAGCAGTTCTTC. The chain has TRBV11-2 and TRBJ2-1; 7 nucleotides align to TRBD2. CDR3 length: 16 amino acids. V lost 1 base and J lost 3; bases outside the gene matches: 6. Germline lookup yields CDR1 SGHAT and CDR2 FQNNGV.

The chain employs TRBV6-2 or TRBV6-3 and TRBJ2-1; no reliable D call. V was trimmed by 2 bases and J by 15 bases, leaving 14 bases between them. Germline loops: CDR1 MNHEY, CDR2 SVGEGT. This CDR3 is built from 12 residues. The CDR3 DNA reads as TGTGCCAGCAGTTACCGCCTTTCAGACCGGTTCTTC. Translating it yields CASSYRLSDRFF.

This clonotype was detected only a few times. This chain connects TRBV6-5 to TRBJ2-1; TRBD2 matches at 7 bases. The CDR3 consists of 15 residues. The junction had 9 bases not matched to a gene; V was cut back by 2 bases and J by 8 bases. Germline V gives CDR1 MNHEY, CDR2 SVGAGI. CDR3 sequence: CASSYRGGPFDEQFF. CDR3 bases: TGTGCCAGCAGTTACCGGGGAGGGCCCTTCGATGAGCAGTTCTTC.

This clonotype has more than one count but fewer than ten. V usage is TRBV5-1 and J usage is TRBJ2-2; TRBD2 is a possible D gene (6 bases). CDR1 and CDR2 (germline): SGHRS, YFSETQ. Trimming took 3 bases from V and 6 from J, leaving 12 bases between them. This CDR3 is built from 14 residues. CDR3 nucleotides: TGCGCCAGCAGCTGGGGAGGTGTCGCCGGGGAGCTGTTTTTT. Translation: CASSWGGVAGELFF.

This clonotype was counted a few times. This chain joins TRBV24-1 and TRBJ2-1; D is undetermined. The CDR3 has 13 residues. Germline V gives CDR1 KGHDR, CDR2 SFDVKD. Trimming took off 6 bases at V and 4 bases at J, with 9 bases between the two ends. CDR3 DNA: TGTGCCACCAGTCCGTATCCGTACAATGAGCAGTTCTTC. Translation: CATSPYPYNEQFF.

In this sample, this clonotype turned up a few times. The gene calls are TRBV5-1 and TRBJ2-3, with TRBD2 matching over 10 bases. J lost 2 bases, V lost 3 bases, and 6 bases had no gene match. CDR3 length: 16 amino acids. Per germline, CDR1 SGHRS and CDR2 YFSETQ. CDR3 sequence reads: CASSSWSGGDTDTQYF. The CDR3 DNA follows: TGCGCCAGCAGCTCCTGGAGCGGGGGGGACACAGATACGCAGTATTTT. The whole variable domain, filled in from reference TRBV5-1 and TRBJ2-3, reads KAGVTQTPRYLIKTRGQQVTLSCSPISGHRSVSWYQQTPGQGLQFLFEYFSETQRNKGNFPGRFSGRQFSNSRSEMNVSTLELGDSALYLCASSSWSGGDTDTQYFGPGTRLTVL.

This clonotype was counted many times. This chain uses TRBV12-3 or TRBV12-4 with TRBJ2-3; 8 bases match TRBD1. V dropped 8 bases and J dropped 4; count of bases not matched to a gene: 5. The CDR3 contains 13 residues. The CDR3 loop reads CASSPGGADTQYF. In DNA, the CDR3 is TGTGCCAGCTCACCAGGGGGCGCAGATACGCAGTATTTT.

The sample holds a few counts of this clonotype. The chain carries TRBV29-1 and TRBJ1-1, with no clear D. CDR3 size: 12 residues. Trimming shortened V by 3 bases and J by 4 bases, and 9 bases separated the two germline ends. Germline CDR1 SQVTM, CDR2 ANQGSEA. CDR3 in amino acids: CSVEVWGTEAFF. DNA for the CDR3: TGCAGCGTTGAGGTTTGGGGCACTGAAGCTTTCTTT.

V is TRBV6-2 or TRBV6-3 and J is TRBJ2-1, with 7 bases aligning to TRBD2. After removal of 6 bases from V and 6 bases from J, the junction contained 8 bases not matched to a gene. From germline, CDR1 is MNHEY and CDR2 SVGEGT. The CDR3 contains 14 residues. The chain's CDR3 is CASRVTGLGNEQFF. In DNA form, the CDR3 reads TGTGCCAGCAGAGTTACTGGACTAGGCAATGAGCAGTTCTTC.

This clonotype was seen only a few times. The chain uses TRBV29-1 and TRBJ2-1, with D possibly matching TRBD2 (8 bases). The V gene lost 6 bases and the J gene lost 7 bases, with 22 bases spanning the gap. The CDR3 spans 15 residues. Germline V gene lookup returns CDR1 SQVTM and CDR2 ANQGSEA. The DNA of the CDR3 is TGCAGCGTCTATAATAGGGGGCAGCGGGAGAATGAGCAGTTCTTC. Its protein is CSVYNRGQRENEQFF.

In the case of this clonotype: One junction end disagrees with the germline gene, perhaps due to a read error. The chain is built from TRBV11-3 and TRBJ2-1, with D possibly being TRBD1 (5 bases). Germline values: CDR1 SGHNT, CDR2 YENEEA. The CDR3 has 14 residues. CDR3 residues: CACSQGRANNEQFF. CDR3 DNA: TGTGCCTGCAGCCAGGGCCGGGCCAACAATGAGCAGTTCTTC.

This sequence joins TRBV6-5 and TRBJ2-1; D is uncertain. The CDR3 consists of 13 residues. V was shortened by 6 bases and J by 8 bases, with 14 bases between the two germline ends. Per the germline V gene, CDR1 is MNHEY and CDR2 is SVGAGI. This CDR3 is CASSQTAAHEQFF. DNA for the CDR3: TGTGCCAGCAGCCAAACCGCGGCCCATGAGCAGTTCTTC.

With respect to this clonotype: The germline gene is not matched at one end of the junction; a read error may be the cause. V gene TRBV7-2 combines with J gene TRBJ2-5, with D hard to call. CDR1 is SGHTA and CDR2 is FQGNSA in the germline V gene. This CDR3 has 13 amino acids. CDR3: CASSLKNQETRYF. The CDR3 coding sequence is TGTGCCAGCAGCCTAAAAAACCAAGAGACCCGGTACTTC.

The rearrangement uses TRBV4-1 and TRBJ2-3; 12 bases align to TRBD2. Germline CDR1 and CDR2: MGHRA and YSYEKL. V gave up 3 bases and J gave up 4 bases; unmatched junction bases: 2. The CDR3 has 15 residues. The CDR3 is CASSHRLAGADTQYF. CDR3 DNA: TGCGCCAGCAGCCACAGACTAGCGGGGGCAGATACGCAGTATTTT.

The chain combines TRBV9 with TRBJ2-3; D is undetermined. This CDR3 is built from 14 residues. CDR1 SGDLS and CDR2 YYNGEE come from the germline V gene. Trimming took 1 base from V and 1 from J, leaving 7 bases between them. The CDR3 reads CASSVLGGTDTQYF. CDR3 DNA sequence: TGTGCCAGCAGCGTATTGGGCGGCACAGATACGCAGTATTTT.

This clonotype occurred a few times. CDR3 region: CSALRDRGLYGYTF. The CDR3 nucleotides are TGCAGTGCCCTCCGGGACAGGGGACTGTATGGCTACACCTTC. J is TRBJ1-2 and V is TRBV20-1; 10 nucleotides align to TRBD1. The CDR3 totals 14 residues. Germline V gene sequence: CDR1 DFQATT, CDR2 SNEGSKA (reference sequence). Trimming cost V 6 bases and J 5 bases; bases outside gene matches: 9.

This clonotype was counted a few times. This rearrangement joins TRBV6-5 to TRBJ1-2, with unresolved D. Trimming removed 0 bases from V and 2 bases from J, with 16 bases in between. CDR3 size: 17 residues. Germline loops: CDR1 MNHEY, CDR2 SVGAGI. The CDR3 DNA reads as TGTGCCAGCAGTTACTCGAGAGTGAGGGTATCGAACTATGGCTACACCTTC. Residues: CASSYSRVRVSNYGYTF.

The genes are TRBV7-2 and TRBJ2-3; D is ambiguous. CDR3 length: 13 amino acids. The germline CDR1 and CDR2 sequences are SGHTA and FQGNSA. Trimming removed 5 bases at V and 7 bases at J, with 13 bases between. In DNA, the CDR3 is TGTGCCAGCAGCCCCCCCCCAAGGAATACGCAGTATTTT. It specifies CASSPPPRNTQYF.

Note on this clonotype: A much larger clone differs by one base, so this may be a read error. This chain joins TRBV5-5 and TRBJ2-4, with 8 positions matching TRBD1. The assigned J gene may be wrong: the sequence end matches TRBJ2-7 better. This CDR3 is 16 amino acids long. Germline loops: CDR1 SGHKS, CDR2 YYEKEE (reference sequence). CDR3 region: CASSLECGDRRYEQYF. DNA of the CDR3: TGTGCCAGCAGCTTGGAGTGCGGGGACAGGCGATACGAGCAGTACTTC.

The sample holds a few counts of this clonotype. V gene TRBV20-1 combines with J gene TRBJ2-3; no reliable D call. The germline V and J ends were trimmed by 6 bases and 3 bases, with 13 bases remaining between them. There are 13 residues in the CDR3. The V gene's germline CDR1 is DFQATT and CDR2 SNEGSKA (reference sequence). CDR3 loop: CSANGPQTDTQYF. CDR3 nucleotides: TGCAGTGCCAACGGGCCTCAAACAGATACGCAGTATTTT.

This chain links TRBV20-1 with TRBJ2-3, with TRBD2 as a possible D gene (5 bases). This CDR3 comprises 14 residues. The V end was cut by 8 bases, the J end by 4 bases, with 19 bases between. Germline CDR1 is DFQATT and CDR2 is SNEGSKA (reference sequence). Written as DNA, the CDR3 is TGCAGTACTCAAACACCCGGGATCGCAGATACGCAGTATTTT. It translates to CSTQTPGIADTQYF.

Points on this clonotype: An end of the junction differs from the germline gene, which may be a read error. The J gene is TRBJ2-5, the V gene TRBV7-2; a possible D gene is TRBD2 (7 bases). CDR3 length equals 14 residues. Germline CDR1 reads SGHTA; CDR2 reads FQGNSA. The CDR3 sequence: CASSQRGGQEAQYF. As DNA, the CDR3 is TGTGCCAGCAGCCAGCGCGGGGGACAAGAGGCCCAGTACTTC.

This clonotype was counted a single time. This rearrangement joins TRBV6-5 to TRBJ2-3; 8 bases fit TRBD1. The CDR3 loop spans 16 amino acids. Trimming cost V 2 bases and J 2 bases; bases outside gene matches: 6. Germline-derived CDR1 and CDR2 are MNHEY and SVGAGI. Written as DNA, the CDR3 is TGTGCCAGCAGTTACCCCCGGGACAGGAACACAGATACGCAGTATTTT. Amino acid sequence: CASSYPRDRNTDTQYF.